Included here is one T cell receptor (beta chain) sequence, with context. This CDR3 is 13 amino acids long. The germline V gene has CDR1 SGHVS and CDR2 FQNEAQ. Germline trimming cut 5 bases from V and 5 bases from J; bases unmatched to any gene: 3. The data were taken from a study of blood T cells in healthy people across ages. PCR was performed a second time for about 6 to 12 cycles using a sample-barcoded 5' primer and a J-beta primer mix. One entry per CDR3 protein, called by TCRdb with MiXCR from the 5' RACE reads. The table lists approximately 1,700,000 distinct CDR3 sequences, 39% of them singletons.

This TCR came from a human donor in good health. The chain uses TRBV7-8 and TRBJ1-5; 7 bases are a match to TRBD1. Input material: blood. The DNA for the CDR3 is TGTGCCAGCAGCATTGGGACAGATCAGCCCCAGCATTTT. This translates into CASSIGTDQPQHF.